This is a list of T cell receptor beta chains from one sample in a study of cytomegalovirus exposure and HLA in healthy donors. The table came from immunoSEQ multiplex PCR; TCRdb's copy has only in-frame clones and leaves some out. The sample records fewer than 200,000 clones, about 85% being singletons. The sequencing input was PBMCs. These receptor sequences come from a man aged 18-30 years in good health and CMV-seropositive. The CDR3 runs from the conserved cysteine through the conserved F or W. The D gene is left open where the match is weak. A clone size is listed for some rows: how often the clone was seen (once, few, many), or a class if it is expanded.

len: 13; v_gene: TRBV5-1; j_gene: TRBJ2-3; abundance: -; d_gene: -; CDR3nt: TGCGCCAGCAGCCTGGACAGCTTAAATACGCAGTATTTT; CDR3aa: CASSLDSLNTQYF
len: 14; v_gene: TRBV7-2; j_gene: TRBJ1-2; abundance: -; d_gene: TRBD1; CDR3nt: TGTGCCAGCAGTTTTGGGACAGGGGAAGGGGGCTACACCTTC; CDR3aa: CASSFGTGEGGYTF
len: 15; v_gene: TRBV27; j_gene: TRBJ1-6; abundance: -; d_gene: -; CDR3nt: TGTGCCAGCAGTTTTGGGACTTCGGCGAATTCACCCCTCCACTTT; CDR3aa: CASSFGTSANSPLHF
len: 14; v_gene: TRBV5-1; j_gene: TRBJ1-4; abundance: once; d_gene: TRBD1; CDR3nt: TGCGCCAGCAGCTTGTCAGGGGGCAATGAAAAACTGTTTTTT; CDR3aa: CASSLSGGNEKLFF
len: 13; v_gene: TRBV6-1; j_gene: TRBJ1-5; abundance: -; d_gene: -; CDR3nt: TGTGCCAGCACGGGATATAGCAATCAGCCCCAGCATTTT; CDR3aa: CASTGYSNQPQHF
len: 15; v_gene: TRBV18; j_gene: TRBJ2-1; abundance: -; d_gene: TRBD2; CDR3nt: TGTGCCAGCTCACCTGAGCAGTCCGGCGGGGGTGAGCAGTTCTTC; CDR3aa: CASSPEQSGGGEQFF
len: 14; v_gene: TRBV5-1; j_gene: TRBJ2-7; abundance: -; d_gene: -; CDR3nt: TGCGCCAGCAGCTCTTCCGGGGTGGCCTACGAGCAGTACTTC; CDR3aa: CASSSSGVAYEQYF
len: 13; v_gene: TRBV27; j_gene: TRBJ1-4; abundance: few; d_gene: -; CDR3nt: TGTGCCAGCAGTTTTGCCGGCGGGGAAAAACTGTTTTTT; CDR3aa: CASSFAGGEKLFF
len: 14; v_gene: TRBV19; j_gene: TRBJ2-7; abundance: -; d_gene: -; CDR3nt: TGTGCCAGTAGTATCGGGCAGGGCTCCTACGAGCAGTACTTC; CDR3aa: CASSIGQGSYEQYF
len: 15; v_gene: TRBV4-3; j_gene: TRBJ2-5; abundance: -; d_gene: TRBD1; CDR3nt: TGCGCCAGCAGCCAAGGGCAGGGACAGCAAGAGACCCAGTACTTC; CDR3aa: CASSQGQGQQETQYF
len: 14; v_gene: TRBV6-5; j_gene: TRBJ1-2; abundance: -; d_gene: -; CDR3nt: TGTGCCAGCAGTTATTCGGGGGGGAACTATGGCTACACCTTC; CDR3aa: CASSYSGGNYGYTF
len: 14; v_gene: TRBV11-2; j_gene: TRBJ1-1; abundance: -; d_gene: TRBD1; CDR3nt: TGTGCCAGCAGCTTAGGACAGGGGGCTGCTGAAGCTTTCTTT; CDR3aa: CASSLGQGAAEAFF
len: 17; v_gene: TRBV4-3; j_gene: TRBJ1-3; abundance: once; d_gene: -; CDR3nt: TGCGCCAGCAGCCAAGATTTAGCCAGTTACTCTGGAAACACCATATATTTT; CDR3aa: CASSQDLASYSGNTIYF
len: 12; v_gene: TRBV18; j_gene: TRBJ1-4; abundance: -; d_gene: -; CDR3nt: TGTGCCACCACCTCTCAGAATGAAAAACTGTTTTTT; CDR3aa: CATTSQNEKLFF
len: 15; v_gene: TRBV27; j_gene: TRBJ2-2; abundance: -; d_gene: -; CDR3nt: TGTGCCAGCAGTTTAGGGCAGGGCTACACCGGGGAGCTGTTTTTT; CDR3aa: CASSLGQGYTGELFF
len: 13; v_gene: TRBV13; j_gene: TRBJ2-7; abundance: -; d_gene: -; CDR3nt: TGTGCCAGCAGCTCGACAGGACTCGGGGAGCAGTACTTC; CDR3aa: CASSSTGLGEQYF
len: 14; v_gene: TRBV4-3; j_gene: TRBJ2-7; abundance: -; d_gene: -; CDR3nt: TGCGCCAGCAGCCGGGCTGGACAGTCCTACGAGCAGTACTTC; CDR3aa: CASSRAGQSYEQYF
len: 14; v_gene: TRBV6-5; j_gene: TRBJ2-7; abundance: -; d_gene: -; CDR3nt: TGTGCCAGCAGTTACTCGCGGGGGCCCTACGAGCAGTACTTC; CDR3aa: CASSYSRGPYEQYF
len: 13; v_gene: TRBV5-1; j_gene: TRBJ2-3; abundance: -; d_gene: -; CDR3nt: TGCGCCAGCAGCCCCGACAACACAGATACGCAGTATTTT; CDR3aa: CASSPDNTDTQYF
len: 15; v_gene: TRBV7-2; j_gene: TRBJ2-5; abundance: -; d_gene: TRBD2; CDR3nt: TGTGCCAGCAGCTCGACTAGCGGGTTCCAAGAGACCCAGTACTTC; CDR3aa: CASSSTSGFQETQYF
len: 13; v_gene: TRBV11-2; j_gene: TRBJ1-1; abundance: few; d_gene: -; CDR3nt: TGTGCCAGCAGCGAACAGAAGAACACTGAAGCTTTCTTT; CDR3aa: CASSEQKNTEAFF
len: 15; v_gene: TRBV7-8; j_gene: TRBJ2-6; abundance: -; d_gene: TRBD1; CDR3nt: TGTGCCAGCAGCATGACAGGGGTCGGGGCCAACGTCCTGACTTTC; CDR3aa: CASSMTGVGANVLTF
len: 15; v_gene: TRBV11-3; j_gene: TRBJ2-1; abundance: once; d_gene: TRBD1; CDR3nt: TGTGCCAGCAGCAAAGGACAGGGCTCCTACAATGAGCAGTTCTTC; CDR3aa: CASSKGQGSYNEQFF
len: 16; v_gene: TRBV10-3; j_gene: TRBJ2-1; abundance: -; d_gene: TRBD1; CDR3nt: TGTGCCATCAGTGAGCCGGGACAGGGGGTAGGGGATGAGCAGTTCTTC; CDR3aa: CAISEPGQGVGDEQFF
len: 12; v_gene: TRBV5-1; j_gene: TRBJ2-1; abundance: -; d_gene: TRBD1; CDR3nt: TGCGCCAGCAGCTTGGTAGGGGGCGAGCAGTTCTTC; CDR3aa: CASSLVGGEQFF
len: 13; v_gene: TRBV6-1; j_gene: TRBJ1-1; abundance: -; d_gene: -; CDR3nt: TGTGCCAGCAGTGGCCGACAGGCCGAGGGAGCTTTCTTT; CDR3aa: CASSGRQAEGAFF
len: 15; v_gene: TRBV18; j_gene: TRBJ2-2; abundance: -; d_gene: -; CDR3nt: TGTGCCAGCTCACCAGAACAGCCGAACACCGGGGAGCTGTTTTTT; CDR3aa: CASSPEQPNTGELFF
len: 16; v_gene: TRBV11-3; j_gene: TRBJ1-5; abundance: -; d_gene: -; CDR3nt: TGTGCCAGCAGCTTAGTTGGCAGGGATGGCAATCAGCCCCAGCATTTT; CDR3aa: CASSLVGRDGNQPQHF
len: 15; v_gene: TRBV11-3; j_gene: TRBJ2-1; abundance: -; d_gene: TRBD2; CDR3nt: TGTGCCAGCAGCCTTAGCGGGGTCTCCTACAATGAGCAGTTCTTC; CDR3aa: CASSLSGVSYNEQFF
len: 15; v_gene: TRBV6-5; j_gene: TRBJ1-5; abundance: -; d_gene: TRBD1; CDR3nt: TGTGCCAGCAGTCGGACAGGGAGCAGCAATCAGCCCCAGCATTTT; CDR3aa: CASSRTGSSNQPQHF
len: 12; v_gene: TRBV6-6; j_gene: TRBJ1-6; abundance: -; d_gene: TRBD1; CDR3nt: TGTGCCGGCAGACAGGGAGGGGTACCCCTCCACTTT; CDR3aa: CAGRQGGVPLHF
len: 15; v_gene: TRBV19; j_gene: TRBJ1-6; abundance: -; d_gene: TRBD1; CDR3nt: TGTGCCAGTAGTGTAGGGACAGAGCTTAATTCACCCCTCCACTTT; CDR3aa: CASSVGTELNSPLHF
len: 15; v_gene: TRBV29-1; j_gene: TRBJ2-2; abundance: -; d_gene: TRBD1; CDR3nt: TGCAGCGTTGAAGACTCCGACAGGGGCCCCGGGGAGCTGTTTTTT; CDR3aa: CSVEDSDRGPGELFF
len: 12; v_gene: TRBV14; j_gene: TRBJ2-7; abundance: -; d_gene: -; CDR3nt: TGTGCCAGCAGCCAAAGCCCACACGAGCAGTACTTC; CDR3aa: CASSQSPHEQYF
len: 17; v_gene: TRBV4-3; j_gene: TRBJ2-5; abundance: few; d_gene: TRBD2; CDR3nt: TGCGCCAGCAGCCAAGATCTCGCCGGGGGGGACCAAGAGACCCAGTACTTC; CDR3aa: CASSQDLAGGDQETQYF
len: 14; v_gene: TRBV19; j_gene: TRBJ2-1; abundance: -; d_gene: -; CDR3nt: TGTGCCAGTAGTCCGGCTGGAGGGCCGTCCTGGCAGTTCTTC; CDR3aa: CASSPAGGPSWQFF
len: 14; v_gene: TRBV7-8; j_gene: TRBJ1-2; abundance: -; d_gene: TRBD1; CDR3nt: TGTGCCAGCACCTCGACGGGACAGGGCTATGGCTACACCTTC; CDR3aa: CASTSTGQGYGYTF
len: 16; v_gene: TRBV2; j_gene: TRBJ2-1; abundance: -; d_gene: -; CDR3nt: TGTGCCAGCAGTGAAGCGCTAGTGGTAGGGGACAATGAGCAGTTCTTC; CDR3aa: CASSEALVVGDNEQFF
len: 15; v_gene: TRBV7-2; j_gene: TRBJ1-4; abundance: -; d_gene: -; CDR3nt: TGTGCCAGCAGCCCCATGACAGGCCCTAATGAAAAACTGTTTTTT; CDR3aa: CASSPMTGPNEKLFF
len: 16; v_gene: TRBV18; j_gene: TRBJ2-1; abundance: once; d_gene: TRBD1; CDR3nt: TGTGCCAGCTCACCCAACCCGGGACAGGGGAAAAATGAGCAGTTCTTC; CDR3aa: CASSPNPGQGKNEQFF
len: 17; v_gene: TRBV6-1; j_gene: TRBJ2-3; abundance: -; d_gene: TRBD2; CDR3nt: TGTGCCAGCAGTGAACTGACTAGCGGGGGGGGTAGGGATACGCAGTATTTT; CDR3aa: CASSELTSGGGRDTQYF
len: 15; v_gene: TRBV29-1; j_gene: TRBJ2-3; abundance: -; d_gene: TRBD2; CDR3nt: TGCAGCGTTGAAGGGCTAGCGGGGGGTGGGGATACGCAGTATTTT; CDR3aa: CSVEGLAGGGDTQYF
len: 12; v_gene: TRBV7-9; j_gene: TRBJ1-4; abundance: -; d_gene: TRBD1; CDR3nt: TGTGCCAGCCGGACAGGGGAAGAAAAACTGTTTTTT; CDR3aa: CASRTGEEKLFF
len: 16; v_gene: TRBV19; j_gene: TRBJ1-5; abundance: -; d_gene: TRBD1; CDR3nt: TGTGCCAGTAATACGCAGGGACAGGGGGCCAGTCAGCCCCAGCATTTT; CDR3aa: CASNTQGQGASQPQHF
len: 17; v_gene: TRBV5-6; j_gene: TRBJ1-1; abundance: -; d_gene: TRBD1; CDR3nt: TGTGCCAGCAGCTCCGGGACAGGGGTTTCGAGGAACACTGAAGCTTTCTTT; CDR3aa: CASSSGTGVSRNTEAFF
len: 17; v_gene: TRBV11-2; j_gene: TRBJ1-6; abundance: -; d_gene: -; CDR3nt: TGTGCCAGCAGCTACTGGGTTCCGGGAGCCTATAATTCACCCCTCCACTTT; CDR3aa: CASSYWVPGAYNSPLHF
len: 15; v_gene: TRBV10-3; j_gene: TRBJ2-1; abundance: -; d_gene: -; CDR3nt: TGTGCCATCAGGGGTTTGGACAGTAATTACAATGAGCAGTTCTTC; CDR3aa: CAIRGLDSNYNEQFF
len: 14; v_gene: TRBV29-1; j_gene: TRBJ1-4; abundance: -; d_gene: -; CDR3nt: TGCAGCGCCCGGCGGGGGGGGAGCGGTGAAAAACTGTTTTTT; CDR3aa: CSARRGGSGEKLFF
len: 11; v_gene: TRBV29-1; j_gene: TRBJ2-1; abundance: -; d_gene: -; CDR3nt: TGCAGCGTTGGCCTCAAACGGGGGCAGTTCTTC; CDR3aa: CSVGLKRGQFF
len: 12; v_gene: TRBV10-2; j_gene: TRBJ2-1; abundance: -; d_gene: TRBD1; CDR3nt: TGCGCCAGTTGGACAGGGGGTGGTGAGCAGTTCTTC; CDR3aa: CASWTGGGEQFF
len: 14; v_gene: TRBV5-4; j_gene: TRBJ2-7; abundance: once; d_gene: TRBD1; CDR3nt: TGTGCCAGCGGGGGACAGGGTCCTTCCTACGAGCAGTACTTC; CDR3aa: CASGGQGPSYEQYF
len: 13; v_gene: TRBV5-4; j_gene: TRBJ2-7; abundance: -; d_gene: TRBD2; CDR3nt: TGTGCCAGCAGCCTAACTAGCGGGGCGTCCAAGTACTTC; CDR3aa: CASSLTSGASKYF
len: 14; v_gene: TRBV12-5; j_gene: TRBJ1-2; abundance: medium-sized; d_gene: -; CDR3nt: TGTGCTAGTGGCCCAGGGGCCTCCGCTTATGGCTACACCTTC; CDR3aa: CASGPGASAYGYTF
len: 13; v_gene: TRBV7-6; j_gene: TRBJ1-2; abundance: once; d_gene: TRBD1; CDR3nt: TGTGCCAGCAGCCTCCGGGACAGGGATGGCTACACCTTC; CDR3aa: CASSLRDRDGYTF
len: 17; v_gene: TRBV9; j_gene: TRBJ1-3; abundance: -; d_gene: TRBD1; CDR3nt: TGTGCCAGCAGCGCAGGACAGGGCACGAGCTCTGGAAACACCATATATTTT; CDR3aa: CASSAGQGTSSGNTIYF
len: 15; v_gene: TRBV9; j_gene: TRBJ1-6; abundance: -; d_gene: TRBD1; CDR3nt: TGTGCCAGCAGCCTTCCGGGACAGGGTTATTCACCCCTCCACTTT; CDR3aa: CASSLPGQGYSPLHF
len: 14; v_gene: TRBV6-4; j_gene: TRBJ2-3; abundance: few; d_gene: -; CDR3nt: TGTGCCAGCAGTGGCTCCGGGAGCACAGATACGCAGTATTTT; CDR3aa: CASSGSGSTDTQYF